These 3 T cell receptor beta chains originate from one sample sequenced in a study of blood T cell repertoires in COVID-19. TCRdb's copy holds only in-frame clones and misses some; the assay was immunoSEQ multiplex PCR. The data show around 70,000 clones, approximately 82% seen once. The source material was peripheral blood. These receptors came from a man aged 60 to 69 with acute or convalescent COVID-19.

The genes are TRBV18 and TRBJ1-2; D is perhaps TRBD1 (5 bases). Germline V gene lookup returns CDR1 KGHSH and CDR2 LQKENI. Trimming removed 4 bases from V and 5 bases from J, with 8 bases in between. This CDR3 comprises 12 residues. The CDR3 is CASSLTEYGYTF. DNA of the CDR3: TGTGCCAGCTCACTGACAGAGTATGGCTACACCTTC.

This rearrangement joins TRBV7-2 to TRBJ2-5; D may be TRBD1 (6 bases). V was trimmed by 6 bases and J by 7 bases, leaving 18 bases between them. CDR3 size: 14 residues. Germline CDR1 SGHTA, CDR2 FQGNSA. CDR3 in DNA: TGTGCCAGCAGACCGGACCTCACCAGGGGGACCCAGTACTTC. It specifies CASRPDLTRGTQYF.

The chain couples TRBV6-5 to TRBJ1-1, with 7 bases lining up with TRBD1. V lost 5 bases and J lost 8; bases outside the gene matches: 14. The CDR3 consists of 15 residues. Germline CDR1 and CDR2: MNHEY and SVGAGI. As DNA, the CDR3 is TGTGCCAGCAGTCAACAGGGGTCTGGGGTTCGGGAAGCTTTCTTT. Protein product: CASSQQGSGVREAFF.